The 15 T cell receptor beta chains below come from one sample, sequenced in a study of T cell changes during pregnancy in multiple sclerosis. Here immunoSEQ multiplex PCR was the method, and the copy in TCRdb shows in-frame clones only, minus some. This table has over 90,000 clones, approximately 90% appearing once. Source: peripheral blood, taken in the second trimester of pregnancy. These receptors originate from a female donor in good health, enrolled as a control in a pregnancy study.

The V and J genes are TRBV25-1 and TRBJ1-1, with 11 bases fitting TRBD1. Germline values: CDR1 MGHDK, CDR2 SYGVNS. The CDR3 loop spans 15 amino acids. Trimming at V came to 7 bases and at J to 0 bases, leaving 4 bases not matched to a gene. Here the CDR3 reads CASTGTGGLNTEAFF. The CDR3 nucleotides read TGTGCCAGCACAGGGACAGGGGGATTGAACACTGAAGCTTTCTTT.

V usage is TRBV4-1 and J usage is TRBJ2-7, with 10 bases aligning to TRBD2. The CDR3 runs to 15 residues. V was pared by 4 bases and J by 7 bases, with 10 bases of the junction left unmatched. Germline lookup yields CDR1 MGHRA and CDR2 YSYEKL. For the CDR3, the DNA is TGCGCCAGCAGCCCTACCGGACTAGCGGATAGAGAGCAGTACTTC. Protein: CASSPTGLADREQYF.

This clone was picked up one time. This CDR3 is CASRTGANEKLFF. In DNA form, the CDR3 reads TGTGCCAGCCGAACAGGGGCTAATGAAAAACTGTTTTTT. J is TRBJ1-4 and V is TRBV19, with 7 bases fitting TRBD1. The CDR3 extends over 13 amino acids. The V gene end was trimmed by 9 bases and the J gene end by 3 bases; junction bases not matched to a gene: 4. CDR1 is LNHDA, CDR2 SQIVND, per germline (reference sequence). Looking up the rest from reference TRBV19 and TRBJ1-4 gives the full variable domain: DGGITQSPKYLFRKEGQNVTLSCEQNLNHDAMYWYRQDPGQGLRLIYYSQIVNDFQKGDIAEGYSVSREKKESFPLTVTSAQKNPTAFYLCASRTGANEKLFFGSGTQLSVL.

The J gene is TRBJ2-7, the V gene TRBV15; 9 nucleotides line up with TRBD2. Germline-derived CDR1 and CDR2 are LNHNV and YYDKDF (reference sequence). Trimming cost V 5 bases and J 4 bases; bases outside gene matches: 12. There are 16 residues in the CDR3. This chain's CDR3 is CATSSKTSGQRYEQYF. The CDR3 DNA reads as TGTGCCACCAGCTCCAAGACTAGCGGACAAAGATACGAGCAGTACTTC.

This clone was found a few times. The chain recombines TRBV9 with TRBJ1-5, with TRBD1 matching over 7 bases. J lost 6 bases, V lost 0 bases, and 6 bases had no gene match. Germline V CDR1 and CDR2: SGDLS, YYNGEE. The CDR3 is 15 residues long. The CDR3 is CASSVGGGAGQPQHF. In DNA, the CDR3 is TGTGCCAGCAGCGTAGGAGGGGGCGCGGGTCAGCCCCAGCATTTT.

This chain's CDR3 is CASSERAGVNTEAFF. CDR3 DNA sequence: TGTGCCAGCAGTGAAAGGGCAGGGGTGAACACTGAAGCTTTCTTT. The rearrangement uses TRBV2 and TRBJ1-1; D perhaps matches TRBD1 (6 bases). The CDR3 has 15 amino acids. Trimming pared 2 bases from V and 0 bases from J, leaving 10 bases between. CDR1 is SNHLY, CDR2 FYNNEI, per germline.

V and J are TRBV5-1 and TRBJ2-7; 9 nucleotides line up with TRBD1. The CDR3 is made up of 15 amino acids. Germline V gene sequence: CDR1 SGHRS, CDR2 YFSETQ. V gave up 2 bases and J gave up 3 bases; unmatched junction bases: 6. As DNA, the CDR3 is TGCGCCAGCAGCTTCCCAGACAGGGGGAACTACGAGCAGTACTTC. It yields the protein CASSFPDRGNYEQYF.

CDR3 sequence: CASSQTVTLGAFF. DNA for the CDR3: TGTGCCAGCAGCCAGACAGTTACACTGGGAGCTTTCTTT. V gene TRBV11-2 combines with J gene TRBJ1-1, with D perhaps TRBD1 (5 bases). This CDR3 is 13 amino acids long. The germline gives CDR1 SGHAT, CDR2 FQNNGV. The V gene lost 5 bases and the J gene lost 10 bases, with 17 bases spanning the gap.

This chain links TRBV4-3 with TRBJ2-3, with a weak D call TRBD2 (6 bases). This CDR3 has 18 amino acids. Trimming removed 1 base at V and 4 bases at J, with 21 bases between. The V gene's germline CDR1 is LGHNA and CDR2 YSLEER. In DNA, the CDR3 is TGCGCCAGCAGCCAAGGGCTACCGGGACTCGGGCGGGCAGATACGCAGTATTTT. Its protein product is CASSQGLPGLGRADTQYF.

This clone was found a few times. The chain uses TRBV28 and TRBJ1-6; no reliable D call. Germline loops: CDR1 MDHEN, CDR2 SYDVKM. The ends were cut back, 5 bases at V and 7 bases at J, with 6 bases in the middle. There are 12 residues in the CDR3. The DNA for the CDR3 is TGTGCCAGCAGTCAGTCCAATTCACCCCTCCACTTT. Residues: CASSQSNSPLHF.

The chain employs TRBV5-1 and TRBJ2-2, with TRBD1 matching over 7 bases. Germline V gene lookup returns CDR1 SGHRS and CDR2 YFSETQ. CDR3 length: 15 amino acids. V shed 7 bases, J shed 5 bases, and the junction held 11 bases outside the gene matches. CDR3 sequence reads: CASSEQGIDTGELFF. In DNA, the CDR3 is TGCGCCAGCTCCGAACAGGGGATAGATACCGGGGAGCTGTTTTTT.

The V call is TRBV11-3, the J call TRBJ2-1; maybe TRBD2 (6 bases). With 5 bases removed from V and 5 bases from J, the gap between germline ends came to 7 bases. This CDR3 is built from 12 residues. Germline CDR1 reads SGHNT; CDR2 reads YENEEA. The CDR3 DNA reads TGTGCCAGCAGCGGGAGGCACAATGAGCAGTTCTTC. Encoded protein: CASSGRHNEQFF.

This clone was picked up one time. V usage is TRBV6-6 and J usage is TRBJ2-7, with D perhaps TRBD1 (6 bases). The germline V gene has CDR1 MNHNY and CDR2 SVGAGI (reference sequence). CDR3 length equals 15 residues. Trimming shortened V by 7 bases and J by 1 base, and 17 bases separated the two germline ends. CDR3 coding DNA: TGTGCCAGCAACCCACGGACAGCTTTGTCCTACGAGCAGTACTTC. Its protein is CASNPRTALSYEQYF.

The V and J genes are TRBV5-1 and TRBJ1-2, with D hard to call. The CDR3 is made up of 14 amino acids. The germline CDR1 and CDR2 sequences are SGHRS and YFSETQ. The V gene lost 0 bases and the J gene lost 0 bases, with 6 bases spanning the gap. The CDR3 reads CASSLELANYGYTF. CDR3 sequence (DNA): TGCGCCAGCAGCTTGGAGTTAGCTAACTATGGCTACACCTTC.

This clone occurred a few times. The chain combines TRBV7-2 with TRBJ1-2; D perhaps matches TRBD1 (6 bases). V was clipped by 4 bases and J by 8 bases, with 17 bases between them. In germline, CDR1 is SGHTA, CDR2 FQGNSA. The CDR3 runs to 14 residues. The CDR3 nucleotides read TGTGCCAGCAGCTCAACGGACAGCCGGTCGGGCTACACCTTC. It codes for CASSSTDSRSGYTF.